This T cell receptor (beta chain) was observed in a study of T cell responses to AZD1222 COVID-19 vaccine. Regarding the study as a whole: Females outnumbered males among donors, who were mostly white British; clonal diversity was possibly underestimated. A rise in Spike-specific TCR breadth and depth followed two AZD1222 doses.

Here immunoSEQ multiplex PCR was the method, and the copy in TCRdb shows in-frame clones only, minus some. The sample holds 90,000 to 150,000 clones; 88% are singletons and the top ten take roughly 4%. A remark on this clone: Its antigen is as yet unknown.

This receptor was taken from an adult who received the AZD1222 COVID-19 vaccine. The input for sequencing was peripheral blood, taken 28 days after the second AZD1222 dose.

The CDR3 region is CASSEQGAFYGYTF. Written as DNA, the CDR3 is TGTGCCAGCAGTGAGCAGGGGGCGTTCTATGGCTACACCTTC. V usage is TRBV6-1 and J usage is TRBJ1-2, with 8 bases matching TRBD1. CDR1 and CDR2 from the germline V gene are MNHNS and SASEGT. The CDR3 consists of 14 residues. J gave up 4 bases and V 3 bases, and 4 bases lay outside the gene matches.